This paragraph covers one T cell receptor (beta chain) sequence. Which antigen it targets is not known. There are no base qualities to consult, and no much larger clone falls within one base. The data derive from a study of cytomegalovirus exposure and HLA in healthy donors (dated by TCRdb to 2016 to 2017). General notes on the study: In an earlier analysis of under 750 of the donors, 250 to 300 Gb of sequence data and 90 million to 130 million unique TCR beta sequences from 150 million to 200 million T cells were reported. Rather than drawing on any new phenotypic data, the later analysis identified candidate immune exposures from TCR beta sequences and the way those sequences occurred across donors. The study used immunosequencing to profile the T cell repertoires of approximately 690 subjects and linked those repertoires to cytomegalovirus serostatus. A later genetic analysis took genome-wide SNP genotypes for about 55% of the 666 donors and used that subset as a discovery cohort. Several DR-DQ haplotypes were treated as single units for association and clustering because of strong linkage in the cohort. A later analysis re-analyzed previously published TCR beta repertoires from 666 donors and added high-resolution HLA genotyping to study TCR occurrence patterns. The study was designed to test whether signatures of past pathogen exposure could be identified by cataloging public T cell receptors. Donor age, sex, ethnicity and CMV serostatus were collected together with the repertoire data. Typing coverage varied by locus: roughly 620-630 donors for A, B, C, DRB1 and DQB1; roughly 520 for DQA1; around 610 for DPA1; roughly 470 for DPB1. HLA typing included class I and class II loci at four-digit resolution. Every discovery cohort repertoire had been produced on one sequencing platform. An earlier analysis of nearly 600 of the donors applied high-throughput TCR beta sequencing to assess whether each TCR beta V gene segment acted as functional or pseudogenic. Roughly 300 gigabases of sequencing data and around 90 million unique TCR sequences made up an early release that covered 500 to 700 HLA-typed donors. The study combined high-throughput TCR immunosequencing, statistical association of individual TCRs with disease status, and machine learning to predict cytomegalovirus infection status. Among the roughly 400 genotyped donors, approximately 82% belonged to the genetic ancestry cluster associated with self-reported Caucasian donors. On average, roughly 240,000 unique TCR beta nucleotide sequences were sequenced per donor among about 400 genotyped donors of the cohort, with roughly 18% of those sequences being non-productive. A separate validation cohort of roughly 120 different subjects was used in addition to the approximately 640-subject first cohort. Summary of the overall study and its limitations: A later analysis found that HLA-associated TCR beta chains were more clonally expanded and had lower generation probabilities than equally common non-associated chains. According to a later analysis, parvovirus B19, influenza, CMV and Epstein-Barr virus appeared linked to several top co-occurrence clusters. Three of the identified cytomegalovirus-associated TCR beta chains were confirmed in vitro to be specific for cytomegalovirus antigens. In a later genetic analysis, a missense DCLRE1C variant was associated with V-gene and J-gene trimming of TCR beta chains, and the association was replicated in an independent cohort. In a later analysis, TCR association rates were found to vary across HLA loci, with the most associated TCRs seen for DRB1 alleles and the fewest for HLA-C alleles. An earlier analysis of around 540 of the donors showed that most TCR beta V segments appeared in productive rearrangements either about 87% or about 30% of the time, which broadly matched IMGT annotations. Because some donors lacked HLA typing at each locus, the association tests relied only on the typed subset. Most CMV-associated TCR beta chains appeared to be HLA-restricted in a later analysis, and the HLA associations seemed to be driven largely by CMV exposure. A further reported finding was that TCR beta sequences accurately predicted the HLA-A and HLA-B alleles for most subjects in the first cohort. Only TCR beta chains were sequenced in this cohort, and the absence of alpha or paired-chain data limited detectable features. In a later analysis, 15,000 to 20,000 TCR beta sequences were associated with specific HLA alleles at a false discovery rate of 0.05. CMV serostatus was the only immune exposure information available for the cohort. Most TCR sequences were observed very rarely across donors, whereas some public TCRs were present in many individuals. In both the original and validation cohorts, the classifier was reported to diagnose cytomegalovirus status with high specificity and sensitivity. Sequencing depth was assumed to be roughly uniform across donors in the presence/absence analyses, though that assumption may not hold. Some IMGT-functional V segments, including TRBV6-2 and TRBV6-3, could not be told apart with the 87-base-pair reads, so those segments were excluded. The authors suggested that the approach could potentially be extended to other disease states and immunological phenotypes. In a later genetic analysis, fewer N-insertions in productive TCRs were reported among donors in an Asian-associated ancestry cluster than the approximately 670-donor mean. The earlier analysis of fewer than 750 of the donors excluded roughly 17 rarely observed V segments, including chromosome 9 orphons, because counts were too low. Linkage disequilibrium might explain the correlated functional status among segregating V segments, but an unknown experimental factor could not be ruled out. The sequencing pipeline was judged likely to have produced a cluster of highly shared sequence variants as a technical artifact. The study gave a list of about 170 TCR beta chains associated with cytomegalovirus. Assigning TCR associations to individual alleles was difficult when HLA alleles, especially DR and DQ, strongly co-occurred.

CDR1 is given as SEHNR and CDR2 as FQNEAQ, both from the germline V gene (reference sequence). The V end loses 2 bases and the J end loses 2 bases, and a stretch of 4 bases separates them. Reading from cysteine to phenylalanine, the CDR3 counts 13 amino acids. Kept here is only the CDR3 DNA, which spans 39 bases and is read in frame from base 1. The cohort comprised some 680 healthy bone marrow donors. Cohort members were all nominally healthy when sampled, although unrecorded immune exposures were likely present. The donor tested CMV seropositive, placing the donor among the approximately 290 seropositive members of the cohort. A peripheral blood sample was provided by each donor, and peripheral blood mononuclear cells were used for TCR beta sequencing. Genomic DNA extraction from the blood cell samples was performed with the Qiagen DNeasy Blood Extraction Kit. Receptor amplification or capture employed the immunoSEQ multiplex PCR assay. For the multiplex PCR, a mixture combining 60 forward primers for TCR Vbeta segments and 13 reverse primers for TCR Jbeta segments was used. The CDR3 region of rearranged TCR beta genes was amplified from genomic DNA with a multiplex PCR assay. The amplified TCR beta libraries were sequenced on the Illumina HiSeq System as 87-base-pair reads. Under the source paper's analysis protocol: A later analysis counted 65 million to 90 million unique TCR beta chains across the 670 or so repertoires, and 9 million to 14 million of these chains were shared by at least two donors. A nearest-neighbor algorithm error-corrected the raw reads and collapsed the reads into unique sequences, merging closely related sequences to remove PCR and sequencing errors. Alignment of CDR3 sequences to IMGT reference sequences was used to assign V, D and J gene segments. For a sequence to be retained, a match of at least six nucleotides to both a V gene segment and a J gene segment was required. A rearrangement counted as productive if the CDR3 had no stop codons and remained in frame with V and J, and every other rearrangement counted as non-productive. CDR3 was defined by IMGT convention, running from the second conserved V-encoded cysteine to the conserved J-encoded phenylalanine. The earlier analysis of more than 450 of the donors excluded sequences that lacked an unambiguous match to a single V gene segment. In an earlier analysis of 587 of the donors, a V segment was called functional when productive rearrangements were above 56.7%, and segregating when the standard deviation between donors exceeded 5%. A statistical classification framework was built to diagnose cytomegalovirus status from the catalog of TCR beta chain sequences. In a later analysis, V and J genes were assigned by comparing TCR nucleotide sequences against IMGT/GENE-DB human TR gene sequences. In a later analysis, CDR3 sequences and most-parsimonious VDJ recombination scenarios were assigned using the TCRdist pipeline. In a later analysis, each TCR beta chain was defined by its CDR3 amino acid sequence together with its V-gene family, and reads without a unique V-gene family were excluded. As a way to deal with suspected cross-contamination and a sequencing artifact, a later analysis dropped roughly 600 nucleotide sequences that were highly shared and had low generation probability. A later analysis calculated a clonal expansion index for each public chain from normalized within-repertoire ranks of inferred template counts. In a later analysis, generation probabilities were computed using a VDJ recombination model fitted to out-of-frame rearrangements, and the results were checked against IGoR. In a later analysis, TCR-TCR, TCR-HLA and TCR-CMV co-occurrence was scored with hypergeometric tests, and a repertoire-size bias correction was applied to TCR pairs. In a later analysis, false discovery rates were estimated by permuting HLA or CMV assignments 20 times. In a later analysis, co-occurring TCRs were grouped using DBSCAN, with TCRdist sequence similarity added in when clustering inside HLA-allele-positive subsets. Repertoires with fewer than 30,000 or more than 120,000 public chains, plus five repertoires with anomalous nucleotide sharing, were excluded from co-occurrence clustering. TCRdb took this table from immuneACCESS and kept in-frame rearrangements with V and J called. Such tables lack part of the clones; where checked against another copy, unresolved V genes explain under half of the gap, and the rest is unexplained. Clonal size and the V and J genes are those of that table, whereas D and trimming came from the DNA. This sample comprises around 150,000 clones, about 9.1% of them detected only once. The ten largest account for roughly 6.4% of the sample.

The origin of this receptor is a woman in her thirties or forties in good health and CMV-seropositive. The V gene is TRBV7-9 and the J gene is TRBJ2-1; no confident D gene assignment can be made. Sequencing input: PBMCs. The nucleotides read TGTGCCAGCAGCTTAAGCACCTACAATGAGCAGTTCTTC. Its product reads: CASSLSTYNEQFF.